The clone carrying this T cell receptor (beta chain) was counted only a few times. Per the germline V gene, CDR1 is SEHNR and CDR2 is FQNEAQ (reference sequence). The junction had 8 bases not matched to a gene; V was cut back by 6 bases and J by 5 bases. This CDR3 spans 14 amino acids. These data belong to a study of blood T cell repertoires in COVID-19. Study information: From the United States, Italy and Spain came samples of acute and convalescent COVID-19. PBMCs, B-cell-depleted T cells, or T cells provided the cDNA or gDNA that made up the material.

Methods used by the authors: From reference gene primer amplification, estimates of nucleated cell counts were derived. TCRdb's copy holds only in-frame clones and misses some; the assay was immunoSEQ multiplex PCR. That table furnishes V, J and clone size, whereas the DNA furnished D and trimming. In the table there are about 300,000 clones, roughly 91% of which are singletons. The chain recombines TRBV7-9 with TRBJ2-7, with 9 positions matching TRBD1. This TCR came from a man in his forties or fifties with acute or convalescent COVID-19. The sequencing sample was made of peripheral blood. The CDR3 coding sequence is TGTGCCAGCAGAACAGACAGGGGGGGAAACGAGCAGTACTTC. The encoded protein is CASRTDRGGNEQYF.